This T cell receptor beta chain was recorded in a study of spatial heterogeneity in lung cancer. Looking at the study overall: There were 65 or so donors, all of them untreated patients with early-stage non-small cell lung cancer. Sequencing was performed on follow-up PBMC samples when available, collected at a median of around 2 years after resection. Whole-study results and caveats: Expanded tumor TCRs that were ubiquitous appeared in blood more at resection than follow-up.

Trimming pared 0 bases from V and 3 bases from J, leaving 12 bases between. This CDR3 is built from 15 residues. Germline CDR1 and CDR2: DFQATT and SNEGSKA (reference sequence). This clonotype has only a few counts. Its specificity is unknown. Time point of the sample: blood at routine non-recurrence follow-up after resection. Sequencing covered unsorted whole RNA taken from tumor, nontumor lung or frozen PBMC. Every TCR cDNA molecule bore a unique molecular identifier. MiXCR, applied by TCRdb to the 5' RACE reads, yields one record per CDR3 protein. This sample has around 110,000 distinct CDR3 sequences, with less than 15% found just once.

The chain employs TRBV20-1 and TRBJ1-5; D is ambiguous. Sequenced material: PBMCs, taken at follow-up. This clonotype was obtained from a male donor with early-stage non-small cell lung cancer. The CDR3 protein is CSARERSRINQPQHF. The DNA for the CDR3 is TGCAGTGCTAGAGAGAGGTCAAGAATCAATCAGCCCCAGCATTTT.